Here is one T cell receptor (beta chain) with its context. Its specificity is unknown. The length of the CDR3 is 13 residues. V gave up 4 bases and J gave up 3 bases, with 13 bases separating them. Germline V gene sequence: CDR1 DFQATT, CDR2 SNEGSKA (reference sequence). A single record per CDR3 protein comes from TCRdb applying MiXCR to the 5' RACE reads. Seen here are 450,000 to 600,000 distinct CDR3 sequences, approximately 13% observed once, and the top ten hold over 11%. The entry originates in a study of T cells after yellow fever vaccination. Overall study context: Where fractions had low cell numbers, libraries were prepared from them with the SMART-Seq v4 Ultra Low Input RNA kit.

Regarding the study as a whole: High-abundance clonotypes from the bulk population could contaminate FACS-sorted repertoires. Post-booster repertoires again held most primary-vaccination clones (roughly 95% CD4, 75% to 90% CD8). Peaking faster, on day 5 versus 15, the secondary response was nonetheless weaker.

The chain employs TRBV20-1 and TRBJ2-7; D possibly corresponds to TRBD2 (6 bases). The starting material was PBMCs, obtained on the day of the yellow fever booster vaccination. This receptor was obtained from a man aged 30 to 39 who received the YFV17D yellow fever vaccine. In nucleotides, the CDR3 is TGCAGTGCTACTAGCGAATACTACTACGAGCAGTACTTC. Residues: CSATSEYYYEQYF.